What follows are 16 T cell receptor beta chains derived from one specimen sequenced in a study of blood T cell repertoires in COVID-19. Sequencing used immunoSEQ multiplex PCR; TCRdb keeps in-frame clones, though not all of them. The sample gives roughly 120,000 clones, approximately 87% of which show up once; approximately 2.3% is in the top ten. The sample consisted of peripheral blood. The receptors come from a man aged 25 to 45 with acute or convalescent COVID-19.

The rearrangement joins TRBV12-3 or TRBV12-4 to TRBJ2-1; no clear D. The CDR3 has 12 amino acids. Trimming removed 5 bases at V and 6 bases at J, with 8 bases between. CDR3 residues: CASSPGANEQFF. Written as DNA, the CDR3 is TGTGCCAGCAGTCCAGGTGCCAATGAGCAGTTCTTC.

The V call is TRBV30, the J call TRBJ1-4, with D hard to call. CDR3 size: 16 residues. Trimming took off 0 bases at V and 0 bases at J, with 11 bases between the two ends. CDR1 GTSNPN and CDR2 SVGIG come from the germline V gene (reference sequence). CDR3 residues: CAWSVQRPPTNEKLFF. In DNA, the CDR3 is TGTGCCTGGAGTGTACAGAGACCTCCAACTAATGAAAAACTGTTTTTT. The variable domain in full, completed from reference TRBV30 and TRBJ1-4, reads SQTIHQWPATLVQPVGSPLSLECTVEGTSNPNLYWYRQAAGRGLQLLFYSVGIGQISSEVPQNLSASRPQDRQFILSSKKLLLSDSGFYLCAWSVQRPPTNEKLFFGSGTQLSVL.

The CDR3 protein is CASSTGLAGETDTQYF. CDR3 bases: TGTGCCAGCAGTACCGGACTAGCGGGAGAAACAGATACGCAGTATTTT. The rearrangement joins TRBV2 to TRBJ2-3, with TRBD2 matching over 13 bases. Germline V gene lookup returns CDR1 SNHLY and CDR2 FYNNEI. This CDR3 comprises 16 residues. J gave up 3 bases and V 5 bases, and 5 bases lay outside the gene matches.

The J gene is TRBJ2-2, the V gene TRBV30; D uncertain. Trimming took 4 bases from V and 6 from J, leaving 12 bases between them. Per the germline V gene, CDR1 is GTSNPN and CDR2 is SVGIG (reference sequence). The CDR3 totals 13 residues. Written as DNA, the CDR3 is TGTGCCTGGAAAACGCCCCGAGCCGGGGAGCTGTTTTTT. It yields the protein CAWKTPRAGELFF.

In this sample, this clone turned up once. V gene TRBV2 combines with J gene TRBJ1-2; D is perhaps TRBD1 (5 bases). The length of the CDR3 is 14 residues. The germline V gene encodes CDR1 SNHLY and CDR2 FYNNEI. Between the trimmed V and J ends, which lost 6 bases and 0 bases, there was a span of 11 bases. This CDR3 is CASSPGGANYGYTF. In DNA, the CDR3 is TGTGCCAGCAGCCCAGGAGGGGCTAACTATGGCTACACCTTC.

Turning to this clone: Different DNA sequences within this sample yield the same CDR3. The J gene is TRBJ2-7, the V gene TRBV27; 8 positions agree with TRBD1. The CDR3 consists of 13 residues. V trimming: 6 bases; J trimming: 1 base; junction bases outside the gene matches: 2. The germline gives CDR1 MNHEY, CDR2 SMNVEV (reference sequence). CDR3 nucleotide sequence: TGTGCCAGCAGGAGACAGGGGTCCTACGAGCAGTACTTC. It yields the protein CASRRQGSYEQYF.

This chain links TRBV5-8 with TRBJ2-2; 11 bases match TRBD2. With V trimmed by 4 bases and J by 4 bases, 3 bases remained unmatched. The germline gives CDR1 SGHTS, CDR2 YDEGEE. The CDR3 is made up of 15 amino acids. In DNA form, the CDR3 reads TGTGCCAGCAGCCGACTAGCGGGGAGCACCGGGGAGCTGTTTTTT. Translated: CASSRLAGSTGELFF.

V gene TRBV3-1 (or the pseudogene TRBV3-2) combines with J gene TRBJ2-1, with 8 bases aligning to TRBD2. In germline, CDR1 is LGHDT, CDR2 YNNKEL (reference sequence). The CDR3 runs to 14 residues. V trimming: 4 bases; J trimming: 7 bases; junction bases outside the gene matches: 6. DNA for the CDR3: TGTGCCAGCAGCCCGGTAGCGGGACCAAATGAGCAGTTCTTC. Encoded protein: CASSPVAGPNEQFF.

This sequence joins TRBV5-8 and TRBJ1-5; 9 bases are a match to TRBD1. The germline CDR1 and CDR2 sequences are SGHTS and YDEGEE. CDR3 length: 17 residues. Trimming took 4 bases from V and 3 from J; bases not matched to a gene: 11. The CDR3 bases are TGTGCCAGCAGCCTACACCCGGGACAGGGTTACAATCAGCCCCAGCATTTT. As protein: CASSLHPGQGYNQPQHF. The variable domain in full, completed from reference TRBV5-8 and TRBJ1-5, reads EAGVTQSPTHLIKTRGQQATLRCSPISGHTSVYWYQQALGLGLQFLLWYDEGEERNRGNFPPRFSGRQFPNYSSELNVNALELEDSALYLCASSLHPGQGYNQPQHFGDGTRLSIL.

The V call is TRBV4-1, the J call TRBJ2-1; TRBD2 matches at 9 bases. V trimming: 1 base; J trimming: 11 bases; junction bases outside the gene matches: 3. The germline V gene encodes CDR1 MGHRA and CDR2 YSYEKL. This CDR3 region has 13 residues. CDR3 amino acids: CASSQGASGKQFF. CDR3 DNA sequence: TGCGCCAGCAGCCAAGGGGCTAGCGGGAAGCAGTTCTTC.

The rearrangement joins TRBV3-1 (or the pseudogene TRBV3-2) to TRBJ2-1; 12 nucleotides match TRBD2. This CDR3 is 19 amino acids long. The germline CDR1 and CDR2 sequences are LGHDT and YNNKEL (reference sequence). The V gene end was trimmed by 1 base and the J gene end by 7 bases; junction bases not matched to a gene: 14. CDR3 bases: TGTGCCAGCAGCCAAGGGCCTAGCGGGGGGGCCGTGTTTAGGAATGAGCAGTTCTTC. It specifies CASSQGPSGGAVFRNEQFF.

The chain employs TRBV6-5 and TRBJ2-7; TRBD1 agrees at 7 bases. The CDR3 is 12 residues long. CDR1 is MNHEY and CDR2 is SVGAGI in the germline V gene. V trimming: 10 bases; J trimming: 3 bases; junction bases outside the gene matches: 6. This CDR3 reads CATRGQFYEQYV. The CDR3 nucleotides are TGTGCCACCCGGGGACAGTTCTACGAGCAGTACGTC.

The chain recombines TRBV12-3 or TRBV12-4 with TRBJ1-6; TRBD1 matches 8 bases. The CDR3 spans 13 residues. With V trimmed by 8 bases and J by 7 bases, 4 bases remained unmatched. CDR3 in DNA: TGTGCCAGCGCCAGGGGGCAGAATTCACCCCTCCACTTT. Translated, it gives CASARGQNSPLHF.

CDR3 DNA: TGTGCCAGGTCCAGGGGCGCGAACACTGAAGCTTTCTTT. Translated, it gives CARSRGANTEAFF. V gene TRBV2 combines with J gene TRBJ1-1; tentative D call: TRBD1 (6 bases). The CDR3 sequence is 13 residues long. Germline-derived CDR1 and CDR2 are SNHLY and FYNNEI. Trimming shortened V by 9 bases and J by 1 base, and 12 bases separated the two germline ends.

This rearrangement joins TRBV24-1 to TRBJ2-2, with a possible D match to TRBD2 (7 bases). CDR3 length equals 16 residues. CDR1 KGHDR and CDR2 SFDVKD come from the germline V gene. V lost 3 bases and J lost 6, with 16 bases in between. The CDR3 region has the DNA TGTGCCACCAGTGATCGGTCGGGGGGCGCTCCCGGGGAGCTGTTTTTT. It specifies CATSDRSGGAPGELFF.

A single count supports this clone. The chain links TRBV30 to TRBJ1-1; 8 nucleotides align to TRBD1. CDR1 and CDR2 from the germline V gene are GTSNPN and SVGIG (reference sequence). With 5 bases clipped from V and 5 bases from J, the junction kept 10 bases outside the gene matches. This CDR3 comprises 14 residues. CDR3 DNA: TGTGCCTGGGACGGACAGGGAGGGTCTACTGAAGCTTTCTTT. This codes for CAWDGQGGSTEAFF. Full variable domain (missing parts from reference TRBV30 and TRBJ1-1): SQTIHQWPATLVQPVGSPLSLECTVEGTSNPNLYWYRQAAGRGLQLLFYSVGIGQISSEVPQNLSASRPQDRQFILSSKKLLLSDSGFYLCAWDGQGGSTEAFFGQGTRLTVV.